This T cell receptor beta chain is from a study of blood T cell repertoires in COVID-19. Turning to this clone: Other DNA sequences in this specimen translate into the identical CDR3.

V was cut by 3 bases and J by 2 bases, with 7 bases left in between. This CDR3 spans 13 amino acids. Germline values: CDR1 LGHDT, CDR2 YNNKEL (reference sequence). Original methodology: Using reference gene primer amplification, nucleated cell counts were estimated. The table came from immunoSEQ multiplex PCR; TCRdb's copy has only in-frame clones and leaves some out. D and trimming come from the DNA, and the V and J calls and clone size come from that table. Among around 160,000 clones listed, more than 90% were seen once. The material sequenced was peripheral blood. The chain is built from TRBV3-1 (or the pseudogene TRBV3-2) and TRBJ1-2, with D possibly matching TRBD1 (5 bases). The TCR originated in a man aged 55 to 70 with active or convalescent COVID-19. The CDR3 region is CASSQEGNYGYTF. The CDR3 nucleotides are TGTGCCAGCAGCCAGGAGGGGAACTATGGCTACACCTTC.